These 32 T cell receptor beta chains came from one sample sequenced in a study of T cell responses to AZD1222 COVID-19 vaccine. The protocol was immunoSEQ multiplex PCR, while the TCRdb copy is restricted to in-frame clones and leaves out a portion. The repertoire has some 120,000 clones, about 85% of them found once; the top ten carry approximately 2.9%. Source: peripheral blood, taken 28 days after the second AZD1222 dose. The receptor set was obtained from an adult who received the AZD1222 COVID-19 vaccine.

V gene TRBV6-5 combines with J gene TRBJ1-6; possibly TRBD1 for D (5 bases). The CDR3 is 15 residues long. The germline V and J ends were trimmed by 6 bases and 6 bases, with 15 bases remaining between them. Germline-derived CDR1 and CDR2 are MNHEY and SVGAGI. The CDR3 sequence: CASSPVAGTNSPLHF. CDR3 bases: TGTGCCAGCAGCCCCGTGGCAGGGACTAATTCACCCCTCCACTTT.

The J gene is TRBJ1-6, the V gene TRBV27; D may be TRBD1 (5 bases). Germline CDR1 MNHEY, CDR2 SMNVEV (reference sequence). This CDR3 has 18 amino acids. Trimming removed 6 bases from V and 5 bases from J, with 23 bases in between. The CDR3 region has the DNA TGTGCCAGCAGACAACGACAGCTAACGATCGGAGATAATTCACCCCTCCACTTT. Protein sequence: CASRQRQLTIGDNSPLHF.

V and J are TRBV5-1 and TRBJ1-5; D is undetermined. The V end was cut by 0 bases, the J end by 1 base, with 8 bases between. CDR1 and CDR2 from the germline V gene are SGHRS and YFSETQ. The CDR3 totals 15 residues. The CDR3 DNA reads TGCGCCAGCAGCTTGGAGGGTCAGAGCAATCAGCCCCAGCATTTT. The encoded protein is CASSLEGQSNQPQHF.

The chain couples TRBV7-9 to TRBJ2-1; D not certain. Trimming left V 2 bases short and J 16 bases short, with 15 bases between. Germline V gene lookup returns CDR1 SEHNR and CDR2 FQNEAQ (reference sequence). The CDR3 is made up of 12 amino acids. CDR3 DNA: TGTGCCAGCAGCTTACCCCCCGCTCGCCCCTTCTTC. Encoded protein: CASSLPPARPFF.

V and J are TRBV7-9 and TRBJ1-2; D ambiguous. Trimming shortened V by 1 base and J by 2 bases, and 11 bases separated the two germline ends. Germline CDR1 is SEHNR and CDR2 is FQNEAQ (reference sequence). The CDR3 runs 15 residues. DNA for the CDR3: TGTGCCAGCAGCTTAGAGTCTGGGGTCAACTATGGCTACACCTTC. This gives the protein CASSLESGVNYGYTF.

The chain couples TRBV5-8 to TRBJ1-3; TRBD1 might be the D (6 bases). V lost 3 bases and J lost 9, with 13 bases in between. Germline CDR1 is SGHTS and CDR2 is YDEGEE. The CDR3 extends over 13 amino acids. The CDR3 DNA follows: TGTGCCAGCAGCTACGAACAGGGTTCCACCATATATTTT. It codes for CASSYEQGSTIYF.

The chain has TRBV5-1 and TRBJ1-2; D might be TRBD1 (6 bases). The V gene lost 0 bases and the J gene lost 7 bases, with 16 bases spanning the gap. From germline, CDR1 is SGHRS and CDR2 YFSETQ. This CDR3 is 15 amino acids long. This CDR3 is CASSLASSGASGYTF. The CDR3 nucleotides are TGCGCCAGCAGCTTGGCCTCGTCAGGGGCATCTGGCTACACCTTC.

In this sample, this clone turned up once. The V and J genes are TRBV11-2 and TRBJ1-1, with D maybe TRBD1 (6 bases). V was cut by 3 bases and J by 2 bases, with 13 bases left in between. The CDR3 sequence is 15 residues long. Per germline, CDR1 SGHAT and CDR2 FQNNGV. Written as DNA, the CDR3 is TGTGCCAGCAGCTTTCGAGGGGGTAGTAACACTGAAGCTTTCTTT. Its translation: CASSFRGGSNTEAFF.

The chain carries TRBV6-5 and TRBJ1-3, with a weak D call TRBD1 (6 bases). Per germline, CDR1 MNHEY and CDR2 SVGAGI. Trimming removed 4 bases from V and 0 bases from J, with 10 bases in between. CDR3 length equals 15 residues. The CDR3 reads CASSFRTVSGNTIYF. As DNA, the CDR3 is TGTGCCAGCAGTTTTAGGACAGTCTCTGGAAACACCATATATTTT.

V is TRBV5-1 and J is TRBJ1-2; possibly TRBD1 for D (6 bases). The CDR3 contains 14 residues. Trimming pared 1 base from V and 6 bases from J, leaving 13 bases between. Per the germline V gene, CDR1 is SGHRS and CDR2 is YFSETQ. CDR3 loop: CASSLFGGRDGYTF. The CDR3 coding sequence is TGCGCCAGCAGCTTGTTCGGGGGGCGGGATGGCTACACCTTC.

This clone was detected only once. The chain is built from TRBV10-3 and TRBJ1-1, with 7 positions matching TRBD1. The CDR3 runs to 15 residues. Germline V CDR1 and CDR2: ENHRY, SYGVKD. The trim removed 7 bases at V and 4 bases at J, leaving 12 bases unmatched. In nucleotides, the CDR3 is TGTGCCATCAAAGCGACAGCCGACAGGGTCACTGAAGCTTTCTTT. It translates to CAIKATADRVTEAFF.

The chain uses TRBV19 and TRBJ2-1, with TRBD1 identical over 8 bases. The CDR3 runs to 14 residues. Germline CDR1 and CDR2: LNHDA and SQIVND (reference sequence). The J segment lost 7 bases and the V segment lost 3 bases, leaving 5 bases of the junction unmatched. The CDR3 protein is CASSIQGARNEQFF. The CDR3 DNA reads as TGTGCCAGTAGTATCCAGGGGGCGCGGAATGAGCAGTTCTTC.

This sequence joins TRBV14 and TRBJ1-1; maybe TRBD1 (5 bases). The V and J ends lost 0 bases and 1 base respectively, with 18 bases between them. Germline CDR1 SGHDN, CDR2 FVKESK. The CDR3 spans 18 residues. CDR3 DNA: TGTGCCAGCAGCCAAGACGGGGCAGGGTATGGTAAGAACACTGAAGCTTTCTTT. Residues: CASSQDGAGYGKNTEAFF.

This rearrangement joins TRBV29-1 to TRBJ2-1; no firm D call. The CDR3 covers 16 residues. Trimming cost V 0 bases and J 0 bases, with 12 bases left between them. Germline V lookup: CDR1 SQVTM, CDR2 ANQGSEA. CDR3 amino acids: CSVEDHLESSYNEQFF. DNA for the CDR3: TGCAGCGTTGAAGATCATTTGGAGAGCTCCTACAATGAGCAGTTCTTC.

This clone was found once. This chain connects TRBV10-3 to TRBJ1-6; D unresolved. This CDR3 is built from 13 residues. V was clipped by 0 bases and J by 10 bases, with 7 bases between them. Looked up from germline, CDR1 is ENHRY and CDR2 is SYGVKD. The CDR3 bases are TGTGCCATCAGTGAGTCGACCGGATCACCCCTCCACTTT. As protein: CAISESTGSPLHF.

There are a few counts of this clone. This chain links TRBV6-4 with TRBJ1-6; D not resolved. V lost 6 bases and J lost 6, with 12 bases in between. This CDR3 is built from 14 residues. Per the germline V gene, CDR1 is MRHNA and CDR2 is SNTAGT. The CDR3 DNA reads TGTGCCAGCAGCCGTAGTCCGGGTAATTCACCCCTCCACTTT. Its protein product is CASSRSPGNSPLHF.

CDR3 nucleotide sequence: TGTGCCAGCAGTTACTCGGGCAGTAGCAATCAGCCCCAGCATTTT. It codes for CASSYSGSSNQPQHF. V gene TRBV6-2 or TRBV6-3 combines with J gene TRBJ1-5; the D is unclear. The CDR3 has 15 residues. Germline V lookup: CDR1 MNHEY, CDR2 SVGEGT. V gave up 0 bases and J gave up 0 bases, with 6 bases separating them.

The rearrangement uses TRBV4-3 and TRBJ2-5, with D possibly TRBD1 on 6 matching bases. This CDR3 is built from 16 residues. V lost 0 bases, J lost 4 bases, and 15 bases lay in between. Germline values: CDR1 LGHNA, CDR2 YSLEER. The CDR3 DNA follows: TGCGCCAGCAGCCAAGAATTCCAGGGGCGGGTAGAGACCCAGTACTTC. Translation gives CASSQEFQGRVETQYF.

The gene calls are TRBV4-2 and TRBJ1-2; the D gene is possibly TRBD1 (5 bases). Germline values: CDR1 LGHNA, CDR2 YNFKEQ. V was shortened by 2 bases and J by 2 bases, with 15 bases between the two germline ends. The CDR3 runs to 16 residues. CDR3 sequence reads: CASSQYRQKNNYGYTF. CDR3 nucleotides: TGTGCCAGCAGCCAATACCGACAGAAGAACAACTATGGCTACACCTTC.

The chain links TRBV19 to TRBJ1-2; 7 bases are a match to TRBD1. Germline V gene sequence: CDR1 LNHDA, CDR2 SQIVND (reference sequence). V trimming: 8 bases; J trimming: 6 bases; junction bases outside the gene matches: 12. This CDR3 is built from 14 residues. The CDR3 here is CASRPTGSENGYTF. The CDR3 DNA reads TGTGCCAGTCGACCGACAGGGTCGGAGAATGGCTACACCTTC.

The V and J genes are TRBV7-9 and TRBJ1-2; D is undetermined. The CDR3 length is 14 residues. Trimming cost V 2 bases and J 2 bases, with 9 bases left between them. From germline, CDR1 is SEHNR and CDR2 FQNEAQ (reference sequence). The CDR3 loop is CASSLKAANYGYTF. Here the CDR3 DNA reads TGTGCCAGCAGCTTAAAAGCAGCAAACTATGGCTACACCTTC.

The gene calls are TRBV30 and TRBJ1-1; TRBD1 matches at 10 bases. Germline loops: CDR1 GTSNPN, CDR2 SVGIG (reference sequence). V trimming: 0 bases; J trimming: 10 bases; junction bases outside the gene matches: 5. The CDR3 covers 13 residues. The chain's CDR3 is CAWSVWDRGAAFF. CDR3 bases: TGTGCCTGGAGTGTTTGGGACAGGGGCGCAGCTTTCTTT.

The chain has TRBV4-3 and TRBJ1-2, with 8 bases lining up with TRBD1. This CDR3 is 15 amino acids long. In germline, CDR1 is LGHNA, CDR2 YSLEER. V gave up 1 base and J gave up 8 bases; unmatched junction bases: 9. CDR3 residues: CASSQVAGGAGGYTF. The CDR3, as DNA: TGCGCCAGCAGCCAAGTGGCAGGGGGCGCGGGAGGCTACACCTTC.

V usage is TRBV30 and J usage is TRBJ1-6; weak D call: TRBD1 (5 bases). Trimming removed 3 bases from V and 8 bases from J, with 14 bases in between. The CDR3 loop spans 14 amino acids. CDR1 GTSNPN and CDR2 SVGIG come from the germline V gene (reference sequence). Written as DNA, the CDR3 is TGTGCCTGGAGGGTAGGGACCGAATATTCACCCCTCCACTTT. Translating it yields CAWRVGTEYSPLHF.

The CDR3 is CASSLRSGGPYEQYF. The CDR3 DNA is TGTGCCAGCAGCTTAAGAAGCGGGGGGCCCTACGAGCAGTACTTC. This chain uses TRBV11-1 with TRBJ2-7; 9 bases are shared with TRBD2. Trimming took 2 bases from V and 2 from J; bases not matched to a gene: 4. CDR3 size: 15 residues. Germline assignment: CDR1 SGHAT and CDR2 FQDESV (reference sequence).

This chain connects TRBV11-2 to TRBJ1-1; TRBD1 might be the D (6 bases). Germline assignment: CDR1 SGHAT and CDR2 FQNNGV. The CDR3 spans 15 residues. Deletions cut 3 bases from V and 8 bases from J, with 19 bases between. The CDR3 DNA reads as TGTGCCAGCAGCTTGGCCGGGGGGGCCGCTAGAGAAGCTTTCTTT. Translating it yields CASSLAGGAAREAFF.

This sequence joins TRBV7-2 and TRBJ2-3; the D gene is possibly TRBD1 (6 bases). The V gene's germline CDR1 is SGHTA and CDR2 FQGNSA. This CDR3 is 14 amino acids long. V shed 5 bases and J shed 0 bases, with 9 bases lying between them. The CDR3 is CASSEGQSTDTQYF. The CDR3 bases are TGTGCCAGCAGCGAAGGACAGAGCACAGATACGCAGTATTTT.

The CDR3 spells CASGRGNTIYF. DNA of the CDR3: TGTGCCAGCGGTCGGGGAAACACCATATATTTT. V and J are TRBV25-1 and TRBJ1-3; D gene ambiguous. The ends were cut back, 8 bases at V and 4 bases at J, with 6 bases in the middle. Germline V lookup: CDR1 MGHDK, CDR2 SYGVNS. The CDR3 has 11 residues.

This chain connects TRBV30 to TRBJ1-1; TRBD1 is a possible D gene (5 bases). The CDR3 loop spans 12 amino acids. V gave up 7 bases and J gave up 0 bases, with 9 bases separating them. The V gene's germline CDR1 is GTSNPN and CDR2 SVGIG (reference sequence). The CDR3, as DNA: TGTGCCTCTAACAGGTTGAACACTGAAGCTTTCTTT. Translation gives CASNRLNTEAFF.

This clone occurred a few times. This sequence joins TRBV5-1 and TRBJ2-7; D is perhaps TRBD1 (5 bases). The CDR3 is 11 residues long. Trimming removed 3 bases at V and 7 bases at J, with 8 bases between. CDR1 SGHRS and CDR2 YFSETQ come from the germline V gene. CDR3 protein: CASSSGQEQYF. CDR3 nucleotide sequence: TGCGCCAGCAGCTCAGGGCAGGAGCAGTACTTC.

The V and J genes are TRBV4-1 and TRBJ2-2; 13 nucleotides line up with TRBD2. This CDR3 comprises 16 residues. The V gene end was trimmed by 4 bases and the J gene end by 6 bases; junction bases not matched to a gene: 5. Looked up from germline, CDR1 is MGHRA and CDR2 is YSYEKL. Here the CDR3 DNA reads TGCGCCAGCAGCCCGACTAGCGGGGGGATACCCGGGGAGCTGTTTTTT. Translated: CASSPTSGGIPGELFF.

The chain combines TRBV2 with TRBJ1-1, with TRBD1 matching over 7 bases. The trim removed 6 bases at V and 7 bases at J, leaving 17 bases unmatched. Germline CDR1 SNHLY, CDR2 FYNNEI. This CDR3 contains 16 residues. CDR3 sequence: CASSHTPGQTRYEAFF. CDR3 DNA sequence: TGTGCCAGCAGCCACACCCCGGGACAGACACGCTATGAAGCTTTCTTT. Based on the CDR3 plus reference TRBV2 and TRBJ1-1, the full variable domain is EPEVTQTPSHQVTQMGQEVILRCVPISNHLYFYWYRQILGQKVEFLVSFYNNEISEKSEIFDDQFSVERPDGSNFTLKIRSTKLEDSAMYFCASSHTPGQTRYEAFFGQGTRLTVV.